Following are 20 T cell receptor beta chains from one sample sequenced in a study of blood T cell repertoires in COVID-19. The data were produced by immunoSEQ multiplex PCR, yet TCRdb's version contains in-frame clones alone and is incomplete. The table shows about 98,000 clones, with more than 75% occurring only once. Sample: peripheral blood. The receptors originated from a man over 45 with active or convalescent COVID-19.

The rearrangement links TRBV4-1 to TRBJ1-6; 8 bases map to TRBD1. Germline V gene data show CDR1 as MGHRA and CDR2 as YSYEKL. The CDR3 is 17 residues long. V lost 4 bases, J lost 7 bases, and 12 bases stayed unmatched. The CDR3 protein is CASSPSPTRDRNSPLHF. The CDR3 nucleotides are TGCGCCAGCAGCCCAAGCCCCACCCGGGACAGGAATTCACCCCTCCACTTT.

V is TRBV7-9 and J is TRBJ2-1, with a possible D match to TRBD2 (6 bases). CDR3 size: 16 residues. The ends were cut back, 2 bases at V and 4 bases at J, with 15 bases in the middle. Looked up from germline, CDR1 is SEHNR and CDR2 is FQNEAQ (reference sequence). This chain's CDR3 is CASSLWGLGGYNEQFF. In nucleotides, the CDR3 is TGTGCCAGCAGCTTATGGGGATTGGGGGGATACAATGAGCAGTTCTTC.

The rearrangement joins TRBV30 to TRBJ1-2, with D unclear. CDR3 size: 12 residues. Germline-derived CDR1 and CDR2 are GTSNPN and SVGIG (reference sequence). The ends were cut back, 3 bases at V and 5 bases at J, with 10 bases in the middle. CDR3 bases: TGTGCCTGGAGAAAGAGGGCGTATGGCTACACCTTC. Its translation: CAWRKRAYGYTF.

The CDR3 DNA reads as TGTGCCAGCAGTTTACCGGGACAGGGCTATAATTCACCCCTCCACTTT. It encodes CASSLPGQGYNSPLHF. The rearrangement links TRBV28 to TRBJ1-6; 9 positions match TRBD1. The CDR3 runs 16 residues. V trimming: 2 bases; J trimming: 3 bases; junction bases outside the gene matches: 2. Per the germline V gene, CDR1 is MDHEN and CDR2 is SYDVKM.

J is TRBJ2-7 and V is TRBV11-2; TRBD1 is a possible D gene (5 bases). CDR3 size: 13 residues. CDR1 is SGHAT, CDR2 FQNNGV, per germline. The germline V and J ends were trimmed by 3 bases and 5 bases, with 11 bases remaining between them. The DNA of the CDR3 is TGTGCCAGCAGCTTCCCAGGGTCCGACGAGCAGTACTTC. This gives the protein CASSFPGSDEQYF. Full variable domain (outside the CDR3, taken from reference TRBV11-2 and TRBJ2-7): EAGVAQSPRYKIIEKRQSVAFWCNPISGHATLYWYQQILGQGPKLLIQFQNNGVVDDSQLPKDRFSAERLKGVDSTLKIQPAKLEDSAVYLCASSFPGSDEQYFGPGTRLTVT.

V and J are TRBV14 and TRBJ2-5; possibly TRBD1 for D (6 bases). The CDR3 is 13 amino acids. CDR1 and CDR2 (germline): SGHDN, FVKESK. V was shortened by 3 bases and J by 4 bases, with 9 bases between the two germline ends. The CDR3 sequence: CASSQGARETQYF. CDR3 bases: TGTGCCAGCAGCCAGGGGGCCAGAGAGACCCAGTACTTC.

The chain uses TRBV19 and TRBJ2-3; 7 bases are shared with TRBD2. The V and J ends lost 3 bases and 6 bases, in that order; junction bases with no gene match: 6. Germline lookup yields CDR1 LNHDA and CDR2 SQIVND (reference sequence). The CDR3 is 14 residues long. In DNA, the CDR3 is TGTGCCAGTAGTATTAATAGGGGAGGGGATACGCAGTATTTT. Encoded protein: CASSINRGGDTQYF.

V and J are TRBV4-3 and TRBJ2-2; TRBD1 matches at 8 bases. CDR1 and CDR2 (germline): LGHNA, YSLEER. J lost 3 bases, V lost 3 bases, and 3 bases had no gene match. This CDR3 spans 15 amino acids. CDR3 nucleotide sequence: TGCGCCAGCAGCCACCACAGGGGGGACACCGGGGAGCTGTTTTTT. Amino acids: CASSHHRGDTGELFF.

The chain links TRBV2 to TRBJ1-5; maybe TRBD1 (5 bases). V lost 4 bases, J lost 6 bases, and 16 bases lay in between. The CDR3 loop spans 15 amino acids. The germline V gene has CDR1 SNHLY and CDR2 FYNNEI. The CDR3 here is CASSAMGGGSQPQHF. CDR3 sequence (DNA): TGTGCCAGCAGTGCGATGGGGGGAGGGAGTCAGCCCCAGCATTTT.

This clone was seen ten or more times. The chain carries TRBV25-1 and TRBJ1-1; 8 nucleotides match TRBD1. CDR1 is MGHDK, CDR2 SYGVNS, per germline. The CDR3 length is 13 residues. The J segment lost 3 bases and the V segment lost 5 bases, leaving 2 bases of the junction unmatched. CDR3 sequence: CASSTQGDTEAFF. CDR3 nucleotide sequence: TGTGCCAGCAGTACACAGGGGGACACTGAAGCTTTCTTT.

This chain joins TRBV6-5 and TRBJ2-7, with 7 bases that match TRBD1. V shed 5 bases, J shed 4 bases, and the junction held 5 bases outside the gene matches. Germline V gene data show CDR1 as MNHEY and CDR2 as SVGAGI. The CDR3 is 13 amino acids. The CDR3: CASSNPGGYEQYV. In DNA form, the CDR3 reads TGTGCCAGCAGTAACCCAGGGGGATACGAGCAGTACGTC.

The V and J genes are TRBV9 and TRBJ1-1; D is perhaps TRBD1 (6 bases). With 4 bases removed from V and 11 bases from J, the gap between germline ends came to 21 bases. Germline lookup yields CDR1 SGDLS and CDR2 YYNGEE. The CDR3 loop spans 14 amino acids. For the CDR3, the DNA is TGTGCCAGCAGCCCGCGGACAGAAACATCTATGGCTTTCTTT. This codes for CASSPRTETSMAFF.

The chain couples TRBV5-6 to TRBJ2-2; D gene ambiguous. V gave up 0 bases and J gave up 4 bases, with 16 bases separating them. Per the germline V gene, CDR1 is SGHDT and CDR2 is YYEEEE. The CDR3 loop spans 17 amino acids. The CDR3 nucleotides read TGTGCCAGCAGCTTGGGGTCCGCAAGTCCGAGCACCGGGGAGCTGTTTTTT. This sequence encodes CASSLGSASPSTGELFF.

V usage is TRBV28 and J usage is TRBJ1-2; D unclear. CDR1 is MDHEN and CDR2 is SYDVKM in the germline V gene. The V and J ends lost 3 bases and 4 bases respectively, with 9 bases between them. CDR3 length equals 13 residues. DNA of the CDR3: TGTGCCAGCAGTTTGCAGGCACCCTATGGCTACACCTTC. Translation gives CASSLQAPYGYTF.

V usage is TRBV28 and J usage is TRBJ2-7, with 10 bases aligning to TRBD2. This CDR3 is built from 15 residues. J was trimmed by 4 bases and V by 1 base; bases with no gene match: 4. The germline V gene encodes CDR1 MDHEN and CDR2 SYDVKM. In nucleotides, the CDR3 is TGTGCCAGCAGTTTATCGGGGACTAGCGTTTACGAGCAGTACTTC. It specifies CASSLSGTSVYEQYF.

The rearrangement uses TRBV18 and TRBJ2-7, with a weak D call TRBD1 (5 bases). Germline V gene sequence: CDR1 KGHSH, CDR2 LQKENI. The ends were cut back, 5 bases at V and 4 bases at J, with 9 bases in the middle. This CDR3 comprises 12 residues. This chain's CDR3 is CASSTAGYEQYF. In nucleotides, the CDR3 is TGTGCCAGCTCAACGGCAGGGTACGAGCAGTACTTC.

This rearrangement joins TRBV28 to TRBJ1-2; TRBD1 matches at 8 bases. Looked up from germline, CDR1 is MDHEN and CDR2 is SYDVKM. The trim removed 7 bases at V and 8 bases at J, leaving 6 bases unmatched. There are 12 residues in the CDR3. The CDR3 sequence: CASTGQGKGYTF. The DNA for the CDR3 is TGTGCCAGCACCGGACAGGGTAAAGGCTACACCTTC.

This clone was observed a few times. The gene calls are TRBV28 and TRBJ1-2; D possibly corresponds to TRBD1 (6 bases). The CDR3 sequence is 15 residues long. The germline V and J ends were trimmed by 1 base and 8 bases, with 17 bases remaining between them. Per germline, CDR1 MDHEN and CDR2 SYDVKM. As DNA, the CDR3 is TGTGCCAGCAGTTTATCCTCCTGGGGACATCAGGGCTACACCTTC. As protein: CASSLSSWGHQGYTF.

This clone showed up just a few times. Other nucleotide sequences in the sample specify the same CDR3. This chain links TRBV15 with TRBJ1-6; D gene uncertain. V was clipped by 0 bases and J by 7 bases, with 7 bases between them. The CDR3 spans 14 residues. Germline CDR1 reads LNHNV; CDR2 reads YYDKDF (reference sequence). The CDR3: CATSRETENSPLHF. CDR3 bases: TGTGCCACCAGCAGAGAAACAGAGAATTCACCCCTCCACTTT.

The chain links TRBV7-2 to TRBJ2-3; 11 bases map to TRBD2. CDR1 is SGHTA, CDR2 FQGNSA, per germline. This CDR3 is built from 18 residues. V dropped 5 bases and J dropped 0; count of bases not matched to a gene: 10. The CDR3: CASSHTSGGFASTDTQYF. In nucleotides, the CDR3 is TGTGCCAGCAGCCACACTAGCGGGGGTTTTGCTAGCACAGATACGCAGTATTTT.